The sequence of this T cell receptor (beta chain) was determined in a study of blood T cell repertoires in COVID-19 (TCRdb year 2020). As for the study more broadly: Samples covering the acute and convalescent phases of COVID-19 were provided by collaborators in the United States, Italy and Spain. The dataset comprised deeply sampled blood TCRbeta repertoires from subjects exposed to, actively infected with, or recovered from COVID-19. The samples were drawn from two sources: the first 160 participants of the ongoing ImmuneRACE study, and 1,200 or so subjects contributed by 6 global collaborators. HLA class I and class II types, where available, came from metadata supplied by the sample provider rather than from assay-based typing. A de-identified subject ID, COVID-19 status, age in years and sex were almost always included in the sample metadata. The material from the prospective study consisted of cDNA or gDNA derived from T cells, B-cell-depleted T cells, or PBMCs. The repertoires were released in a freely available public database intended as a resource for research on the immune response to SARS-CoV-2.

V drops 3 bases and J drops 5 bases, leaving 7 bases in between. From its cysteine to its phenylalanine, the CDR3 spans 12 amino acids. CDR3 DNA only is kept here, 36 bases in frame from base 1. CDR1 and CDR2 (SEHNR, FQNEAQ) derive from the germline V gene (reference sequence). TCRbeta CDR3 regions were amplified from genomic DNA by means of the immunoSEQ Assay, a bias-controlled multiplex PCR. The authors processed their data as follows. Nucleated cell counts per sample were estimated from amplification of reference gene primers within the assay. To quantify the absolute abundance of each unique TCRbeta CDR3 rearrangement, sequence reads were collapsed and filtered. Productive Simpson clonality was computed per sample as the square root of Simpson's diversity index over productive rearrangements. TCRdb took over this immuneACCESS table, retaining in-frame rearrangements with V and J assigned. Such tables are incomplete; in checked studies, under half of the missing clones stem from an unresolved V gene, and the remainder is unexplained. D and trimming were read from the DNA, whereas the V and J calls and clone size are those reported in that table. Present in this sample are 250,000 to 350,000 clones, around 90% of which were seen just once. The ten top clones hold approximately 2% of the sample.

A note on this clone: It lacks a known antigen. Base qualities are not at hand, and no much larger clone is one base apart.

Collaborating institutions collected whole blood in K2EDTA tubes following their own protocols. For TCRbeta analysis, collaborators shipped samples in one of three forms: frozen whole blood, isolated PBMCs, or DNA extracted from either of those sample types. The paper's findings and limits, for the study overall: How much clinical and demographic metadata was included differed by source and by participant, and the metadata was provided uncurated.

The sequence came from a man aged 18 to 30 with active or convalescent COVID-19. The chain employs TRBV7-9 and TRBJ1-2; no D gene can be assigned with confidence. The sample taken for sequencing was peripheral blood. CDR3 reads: CASSFDFYGYTF. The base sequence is TGTGCCAGCAGCTTCGACTTTTATGGCTACACCTTC.